The T cell receptor beta chain described here comes from a study of T cells after posttransplantation cyclophosphamide. CDR1 and CDR2 from the germline V gene are SGHVS and FQNEAQ. V lost 1 base and J lost 4; bases outside the gene matches: 6. This CDR3 has 15 residues. This clone was seen only a few times. The antigen is undetermined. Here immunoSEQ multiplex PCR was the method, and the copy in TCRdb shows in-frame clones only, minus some. Recorded here are 20,000 to 25,000 clones, none singletons. Study-wide points: Later post-transplant blood repertoires were often dominated by donor CD8+ memory clones. After PTCy, TRB diversity resembled that of CNI/methotrexate controls.

The related graft donor's blood sample was taken on the day of bone marrow donation. This receptor was obtained from a woman in her fifties or sixties in good health, CMV-negative, and a related stem cell transplant donor. Sequenced material: PBMCs. The rearrangement links TRBV7-8 to TRBJ2-5; TRBD1 agrees at 7 bases. CDR3: CASSLVGQVGETQYF. The CDR3 DNA follows: TGTGCCAGCAGCTTAGTAGGACAGGTGGGAGAGACCCAGTACTTC.